This section outlines one T cell receptor (beta chain) sequence together with its context. This clonotype was recorded many times. The specificity of this receptor is unknown. Within one base of it there is no much larger clone, and no base qualities were kept. These data belong to a study of T cells in Graves' hyperthyroidism and ophthalmopathy (dated by TCRdb to about 2019). For context, the study as a whole: Peripheral blood samples were taken at initial diagnosis, before any treatment was given. In addition, the study compared T-cell repertoires in thyroid tissue and in blood from about 6 Graves' hyperthyroidism patients. TCR Vbeta CDR3 sequencing of 130 to 150 peripheral blood samples (43 ophthalmopathy, under 80 hyperthyroidism and around 17 progressor patients) is reported in the paper. TCR V-J signatures able to tell the groups apart were searched for in a discovery cohort of some 97 patients, of whom roughly 42 had Graves' ophthalmopathy and 57 had stable Graves' hyperthyroidism. Whether ophthalmopathy could be predicted prospectively was tested in an independent validation cohort made up of 18 hyperthyroidism patients plus 17 patients who later progressed to ophthalmopathy. For training and testing, the 100 or so patients in the discovery cohort were randomly divided in a 7:3 ratio. After sampling, hyperthyroidism patients received methimazole starting at 30 mg daily, and ophthalmopathy patients received high-dose intravenous methylprednisolone.

Study-wide findings and limitations: Sample size was not statistically predetermined, and blinding of investigators to group allocation was not performed. Most expanded thyroid clonotypes (frequency above 0.001) were also found in blood, which suggests that blood repertoires may mirror thyroid immune responses. A model built on a 13 V-J signature distinguished ophthalmopathy from stable hyperthyroidism, reaching 85% to 90% sensitivity and about 81% specificity in cross-validation and 80%/75% in testing. In validation, the model predicted progression to ophthalmopathy a median of roughly 6.2 months before onset, with roughly 71% sensitivity and nearly 75% specificity.

The germline V gene gives CDR1 as MNHNS and CDR2 as SASEGT. From the cysteine up to the phenylalanine, the CDR3 has a length of 15 residues. Only the CDR3 region is kept as DNA, spanning 45 bases read in frame from base 1. V and J are trimmed by 6 bases and 1 base, and the gene matches miss 8 bases of the junction. Stable Graves' hyperthyroidism was defined as no progression to ophthalmopathy during 18 months of follow-up. The hyperthyroidism patients were between 18 and 65 years old and newly diagnosed, with a disease duration of less than 2 months. Patients with uncontrolled infections, other autoimmune diseases, pregnancy or lactation were excluded. Diagnoses were established on the basis of clinical symptoms, serum thyroxine and TRAb, thyroid ultrasound, and orbital computed tomography. Ficoll-Paque density gradient centrifugation was used to isolate PBMCs from approximately 10 ml of fresh peripheral blood. Total RNA was extracted using Trizol reagent, and RNA quality was assessed on an Agilent 2100 Bioanalyzer.

Amplification of TCR beta CDR3 regions was carried out from RNA transcripts. A first-round RT-PCR of the TCR CDR3 used the HTBI primer set with the Qiagen OneStep RT-PCR kit. Libraries were constructed in a second round of multiplex PCR, after which size selection and purification were carried out. Libraries were sequenced paired-end with 100 bp reads on an Illumina HiSeq2000. The paper's processing steps were these. SOAPnuke was used to process the raw data, removing reads that contained adapters or uncalled bases, had a mean Phred below 15, or lacked an exact match to the constant primer or identifier. COPE v1.2.5 was used to merge high-quality paired reads, and clonotypes were defined as unique nucleotide sequences. MiTCR v1.1 was used to align clonotypes to the IMGT TRBV, TRBD and TRBJ reference segments. Only V-J combinations with frequency above 0.0001, covering 99% to 99.2% of repertoires, were analysed. A TCS score was defined as the ratio of F50 (clonal expansion) to E x V (chaos), with BLOSUM62-based TCRdist applied between CDR3 peptides within each V-J. Welch's t-statistics and random forest reduced 500 to 550 V-J features to 13, which were used in a naive Bayes classifier (R e1071). TCRdb reprocessing: public reads trimmed at Q25 with fastp, clones called with MiXCR, in-frame beta chains kept. Rows with a matching CDR3 protein are joined into one entry that keeps the most common DNA and genes. For this entry, the V and J calls and clone size follow TCRdb and not the study's own pipeline. For this sample there are hundreds of thousands of distinct CDR3 sequences; approximately 15% appear just once. The leading ten clones occupy 20% to 25% of the sample.

The sample comprised blood. The chain links TRBV6-1 with TRBJ2-5, with 7 bases in between that match TRBD2. This receptor was obtained from a young woman with Graves' hyperthyroidism. The DNA sequence follows: TGTGCCAGCAGCTCCCATTCTAGCGGCCAAGAGACCCAGTACTTC. Translated, this gives CASSSHSSGQETQYF.